The source of this T cell receptor beta chain is a study of blood T cell repertoires in COVID-19. The method was immunoSEQ multiplex PCR; TCRdb's version includes in-frame clones alone and lacks a portion of them. Seen here are fewer than 130,000 clones, 72% observed once, and the top ten hold 7.6%. After removal of 1 base from V and 8 bases from J, the junction contained 13 bases not matched to a gene. Germline lookup yields CDR1 SEHNR and CDR2 FQNEAQ (reference sequence). The CDR3 runs 16 residues. The rearrangement uses TRBV7-9 and TRBJ1-2, with TRBD1 identical over 7 bases. The sample taken for sequencing was peripheral blood. This clonotype was sampled from a woman aged 55-69 years with acute or convalescent COVID-19. The DNA of the CDR3 is TGTGCCAGCAGCTTAGGACAGGGCCACCAAGGGCAAGGCTACACCTTC. This sequence encodes CASSLGQGHQGQGYTF.